Below are 19 T cell receptor beta chains sequenced from a single sample in a study of shared clonotypes between healthy human individuals. The method was immunoSEQ multiplex PCR; TCRdb's version includes in-frame clones alone and lacks a portion of them. The table lists more than 1,200,000 clones, approximately 98.5% of them singletons, with about 0.35% in the top ten. Source material: naive CD4+ T cells sorted from blood. Specified subset: CD45RA+ positively selected. The receptors originated from a man between 25 and 39 years old in good health.

This clone was detected once. The same CDR3 can be traced to other DNA sequences in this sample. The CDR3 region is CASSEYDEQYF. CDR3 nucleotides: TGTGCCAGCAGTGAATATGACGAGCAGTACTTC. The genes are TRBV2 and TRBJ2-7; D gene unclear. This CDR3 has 11 amino acids. V lost 2 bases and J lost 5, with 4 bases in between. Per germline, CDR1 SNHLY and CDR2 FYNNEI.

This chain uses TRBV18 with TRBJ2-3; D is possibly TRBD2 (5 bases). The CDR3 is 16 residues long. V lost 3 bases, J lost 2 bases, and 15 bases lay in between. From germline, CDR1 is KGHSH and CDR2 LQKENI. The CDR3 region has the DNA TGTGCCAGCTCACCTAGTTCCGAGGGTTTCACAGATACGCAGTATTTT. This codes for CASSPSSEGFTDTQYF.

The V call is TRBV7-9, the J call TRBJ2-1; a weak D match, TRBD1 (5 bases). The CDR3 covers 17 residues. Trimming took 2 bases from V and 5 from J, leaving 19 bases between them. Germline CDR1 is SEHNR and CDR2 is FQNEAQ (reference sequence). CDR3 sequence: CASSLNRLGYDNNEQFF. CDR3 bases: TGTGCCAGCAGCTTAAACAGGCTAGGGTATGATAACAATGAGCAGTTCTTC.

The chain links TRBV4-2 to TRBJ2-5, with TRBD2 matching 8 bases. This CDR3 spans 15 amino acids. Germline loops: CDR1 LGHNA, CDR2 YNFKEQ. V gave up 0 bases and J gave up 5 bases; unmatched junction bases: 5. CDR3 nucleotides: TGTGCCAGCAGCCAAGACGGACTAGCCCTCGAGACCCAGTACTTC. This encodes CASSQDGLALETQYF.

J is TRBJ2-1 and V is TRBV7-3; D is unclear. In germline, CDR1 is SGHTA, CDR2 FQGTGA. The CDR3 is 12 residues long. V was pared by 4 bases and J by 4 bases, with 5 bases between. CDR3: CASSSAYNEQFF. The CDR3 bases are TGTGCCAGCAGCTCGGCTTACAATGAGCAGTTCTTC.

This chain uses TRBV19 with TRBJ2-7; no clear D gene. Germline V gene data show CDR1 as LNHDA and CDR2 as SQIVND (reference sequence). This CDR3 has 14 amino acids. The ends were cut back, 3 bases at V and 0 bases at J, with 9 bases in the middle. This chain's CDR3 is CASSMYSFSYEQYF. DNA of the CDR3: TGTGCCAGTAGTATGTACAGCTTCTCCTACGAGCAGTACTTC.

The rearrangement joins TRBV11-2 to TRBJ2-1; TRBD2 might be the D (5 bases). This CDR3 is 15 amino acids long. Trimming pared 1 base from V and 7 bases from J, leaving 14 bases between. The germline V gene encodes CDR1 SGHAT and CDR2 FQNNGV. CDR3 nucleotides: TGTGCCAGCAGCTTAGGCGGGTTCGGGGTGAATGAGCAGTTCTTC. Translated: CASSLGGFGVNEQFF. Drawing the rest from reference TRBV11-2 and TRBJ2-1, the complete variable domain is EAGVAQSPRYKIIEKRQSVAFWCNPISGHATLYWYQQILGQGPKLLIQFQNNGVVDDSQLPKDRFSAERLKGVDSTLKIQPAKLEDSAVYLCASSLGGFGVNEQFFGPGTRLTVL.

Here the CDR3 DNA reads TGCACCAGCAGCCGGGGGGACCGACAGGGCGGCTATGGCTACACCTTC. This codes for CTSSRGDRQGGYGYTF. The rearrangement uses TRBV1 and TRBJ1-2; TRBD1, the D gene given by the table, was not confirmed from the DNA. TRBV1 is noted as a pseudogene. The CDR3 is made up of 16 amino acids.

The chain joins TRBV11-3 to TRBJ2-3; 8 nucleotides match TRBD1. CDR3 size: 14 residues. The germline gives CDR1 SGHNT, CDR2 YENEEA. Trimming took 6 bases from V and 7 from J; bases not matched to a gene: 9. In nucleotides, the CDR3 is TGTGCCAGCAGTCGGGCAGGGGGCCTACATACGCAGTATTTT. It codes for CASSRAGGLHTQYF.

V gene TRBV18 combines with J gene TRBJ2-7; 8 bases are a match to TRBD2. This CDR3 contains 14 residues. Germline V gives CDR1 KGHSH, CDR2 LQKENI. V was pared by 0 bases and J by 5 bases, with 3 bases of the junction left unmatched. In DNA form, the CDR3 reads TGTGCCAGCTCACCACCCAGCGGGAGCAACGAGCAGTACTTC. Encoded protein: CASSPPSGSNEQYF.

The count of this clone is one. This chain joins TRBV28 and TRBJ2-7; tentatively, D is TRBD2 (7 bases). V was cut by 10 bases and J by 0 bases, with 16 bases left in between. Germline lookup yields CDR1 MDHEN and CDR2 SYDVKM. CDR3 length: 14 amino acids. In DNA, the CDR3 is TGTGCCACCAAGGGGGGGGGCAGCTCCTACGAGCAGTACTTC. Protein product: CATKGGGSSYEQYF.

The rearrangement links TRBV13 to TRBJ2-2; D not certain. The CDR3 has 17 amino acids. Trimming removed 5 bases at V and 6 bases at J, with 22 bases between. Germline loops: CDR1 PRHDT, CDR2 FYEKMQ (reference sequence). As DNA, the CDR3 is TGTGCCAGCAGCCAGCCAAGTGCGGCCGGGCTATCCGGGGAGCTGTTTTTT. It is translated as CASSQPSAAGLSGELFF.

CDR3 amino acids: CASSSGLADTLETQYF. For the CDR3, the DNA is TGTGCCAGCAGCTCGGGACTAGCGGACACCTTAGAGACCCAGTACTTC. J is TRBJ2-5 and V is TRBV2, with TRBD2 identical over 11 bases. Germline V gene data show CDR1 as SNHLY and CDR2 as FYNNEI. The CDR3 totals 16 residues. Trimming cost V 6 bases and J 4 bases; bases outside gene matches: 10. The full variable domain, in which reference TRBV2 and TRBJ2-5 provide the parts outside the CDR3, is EPEVTQTPSHQVTQMGQEVILRCVPISNHLYFYWYRQILGQKVEFLVSFYNNEISEKSEIFDDQFSVERPDGSNFTLKIRSTKLEDSAMYFCASSSGLADTLETQYFGPGTRLLVL.

The J gene is TRBJ2-7, the V gene TRBV28; the D gene is possibly TRBD2 (6 bases). This CDR3 is built from 14 residues. Trimming cost V 1 base and J 0 bases, with 7 bases left between them. Germline CDR1 reads MDHEN; CDR2 reads SYDVKM. CDR3 sequence: CASSLLRGSYEQYF. CDR3 bases: TGTGCCAGCAGTTTATTGCGGGGCTCCTACGAGCAGTACTTC.

The V gene is TRBV19, the J gene TRBJ1-2, with a possible D match to TRBD1 (6 bases). With 4 bases removed from V and 0 bases from J, the gap between germline ends came to 12 bases. This CDR3 comprises 15 residues. The V gene's germline CDR1 is LNHDA and CDR2 SQIVND (reference sequence). Here the CDR3 DNA reads TGTGCCAGTAGTAGGACAGCCACATCTAACTATGGCTACACCTTC. Translation gives CASSRTATSNYGYTF.

This chain connects TRBV7-2 to TRBJ2-7; 9 bases agree with TRBD2. Germline values: CDR1 SGHTA, CDR2 FQGNSA. The trim removed 1 base at V and 3 bases at J, leaving 4 bases unmatched. This CDR3 spans 15 amino acids. The CDR3 nucleotides are TGTGCCAGCAGCTTAGGTCCTAGCGGGAACTACGAGCAGTACTTC. Protein product: CASSLGPSGNYEQYF.

The chain employs TRBV5-1 and TRBJ2-7, with D possibly TRBD1 on 6 matching bases. The CDR3 runs 15 residues. Deletions cut 4 bases from V and 0 bases from J, with 14 bases between. From germline, CDR1 is SGHRS and CDR2 YFSETQ. CDR3 DNA: TGCGCCAGCAGCCGCGACATGGGGGCCTCCTACGAGCAGTACTTC. Protein: CASSRDMGASYEQYF.

V gene TRBV18 combines with J gene TRBJ2-5, with 12 bases lining up with TRBD2. The CDR3 length is 14 residues. Germline CDR1 is KGHSH and CDR2 is LQKENI. V lost 4 bases to trimming and J lost 9 bases; unmatched junction nucleotides: 6. The CDR3 here is CASSLGLAGWAQYF. In DNA, the CDR3 is TGTGCCAGCTCACTAGGACTAGCGGGGTGGGCCCAGTACTTC. Full variable domain (rest looked up from reference TRBV18 and TRBJ2-5): NAGVMQNPRHLVRRRGQEARLRCSPMKGHSHVYWYRQLPEEGLKFMVYLQKENIIDESGMPKERFSAEFPKEGPSILRIQQVVRGDSAAYFCASSLGLAGWAQYFGPGTRLLVL.

J is TRBJ2-7 and V is TRBV15, with 12 bases that match TRBD2. After removal of 4 bases from V and 5 bases from J, the junction contained 9 bases not matched to a gene. The CDR3 is 16 amino acids. CDR1 and CDR2 (germline): LNHNV, YYDKDF (reference sequence). CDR3 residues: CATSIGTSGREDEQYF. For the CDR3, the DNA is TGTGCCACCAGCATAGGGACTAGCGGGCGCGAGGACGAGCAGTACTTC.